Following are 9 T cell receptor beta chains from one sample sequenced in a study of cytomegalovirus exposure and HLA in healthy donors. PCR involved 60 Vbeta and 13 Jbeta primers. Profiling relied on immunoSEQ multiplex PCR, and the TCRdb table lists in-frame clones only, not all of them. Among about 170,000 clones listed, under 85% were seen once. The specimen was PBMCs. All receptors come from a young woman in good health and CMV-seropositive.

This chain uses TRBV5-6 with TRBJ2-7; 7 bases line up with TRBD2. Germline V gives CDR1 SGHDT, CDR2 YYEEEE. Unmatched junction bases numbered 6, after V lost 4 bases and J lost 2 bases. The CDR3 extends over 14 amino acids. The CDR3 here is CASSSRTRAYEQYF. The DNA of the CDR3 is TGTGCCAGCAGCAGCAGGACTAGGGCCTACGAGCAGTACTTC.

V and J are TRBV15 and TRBJ2-6; D not resolved. CDR1 is LNHNV and CDR2 is YYDKDF in the germline V gene (reference sequence). V lost 0 bases, J lost 0 bases, and 6 bases lay in between. This CDR3 is 16 amino acids long. The CDR3 loop reads CATSRDSSSGANVLTF. CDR3 sequence (DNA): TGTGCCACCAGCAGAGATTCCAGCTCTGGGGCCAACGTCCTGACTTTC.

The rearrangement uses TRBV6-4 and TRBJ1-6; the D gene is possibly TRBD1 (6 bases). Trimming stripped 6 bases from V and 4 bases from J, with 13 bases between. This CDR3 comprises 15 residues. CDR1 is MRHNA, CDR2 SNTAGT, per germline. CDR3 DNA: TGTGCCAGCAGAGACCGAGGGGGTTATAATTCACCCCTCCACTTT. Translation: CASRDRGGYNSPLHF.

V usage is TRBV19 and J usage is TRBJ1-6; 7 nucleotides agree with TRBD1. Germline V gene lookup returns CDR1 LNHDA and CDR2 SQIVND (reference sequence). The J segment lost 0 bases and the V segment lost 7 bases, leaving 15 bases of the junction unmatched. The CDR3 has 19 residues. The CDR3 region has the DNA TGTGCCAGTACAACTGGCCGGGACAGCAAGTCCTCCTATAATTCACCCCTCCACTTT. Its protein product is CASTTGRDSKSSYNSPLHF.

This clone appeared a few times. The gene calls are TRBV28 and TRBJ2-5; 7 bases match TRBD1. CDR3 size: 12 residues. The junction had 3 bases not matched to a gene; V was cut back by 7 bases and J by 4 bases. CDR1 and CDR2 from the germline V gene are MDHEN and SYDVKM. The CDR3 bases are TGTGCCAGCAAAAGACAGGGAGAGACCCAGTACTTC. Translating gives CASKRQGETQYF.

This clone was found once. The rearrangement links TRBV11-2 to TRBJ1-2; possibly TRBD1 for D (6 bases). The CDR3 spans 14 residues. Trimming shortened V by 0 bases and J by 8 bases, and 13 bases separated the two germline ends. Germline CDR1 reads SGHAT; CDR2 reads FQNNGV. CDR3 region: CASSLDRGASGYTF. CDR3 bases: TGTGCCAGCAGCTTAGATCGGGGGGCCAGCGGCTACACCTTC.

Notes on this clone: The sample holds other DNA sequences that translate to the same CDR3. The chain joins TRBV18 to TRBJ2-5; D gene unclear. V gave up 2 bases and J gave up 2 bases, with 6 bases separating them. Germline values: CDR1 KGHSH, CDR2 LQKENI. The CDR3 length is 13 residues. DNA of the CDR3: TGTGCCAGCTCACCAGGGCAGCAAGAGACCCAGTACTTC. The encoded protein is CASSPGQQETQYF.

This rearrangement joins TRBV2 to TRBJ2-7; D is undetermined. The CDR3 is 13 residues long. Per the germline V gene, CDR1 is SNHLY and CDR2 is FYNNEI. V shed 6 bases and J shed 1 base, with 10 bases lying between them. DNA of the CDR3: TGTGCCAGCAGGATATACAGATCCTACGAGCAGTACTTC. It encodes CASRIYRSYEQYF. The full variable domain, completed using reference TRBV2 and TRBJ2-7, is EPEVTQTPSHQVTQMGQEVILRCVPISNHLYFYWYRQILGQKVEFLVSFYNNEISEKSEIFDDQFSVERPDGSNFTLKIRSTKLEDSAMYFCASRIYRSYEQYFGPGTRLTVT.

The gene calls are TRBV19 and TRBJ2-5, with TRBD2 matching 8 bases. The V and J ends lost 8 bases and 5 bases, in that order; junction bases with no gene match: 10. There are 14 residues in the CDR3. The germline V gene has CDR1 LNHDA and CDR2 SQIVND (reference sequence). In DNA form, the CDR3 reads TGTGCCAGTCACGCGGGGGGACTCCTGGAGACCCAGTACTTC. Encoded protein: CASHAGGLLETQYF.